Included here is one T cell receptor beta chain sequence, with context. Its antigen is unidentified. The data belong to a study of shared clonotypes between healthy human individuals. The CDR3 sequence is 13 residues long. From germline, CDR1 is LNHDA and CDR2 SQIVND (reference sequence). Findings and limits, study-wide: Rarefaction showed that sequencing of sorted subsets was incomplete (despite large depth).

TCRdb's table, derived via immunoSEQ multiplex PCR, lists solely in-frame clones and lacks some. The table lists some 500,000 clones, roughly 95% of them singletons. The chain links TRBV19 to TRBJ2-5; 8 bases agree with TRBD1. TRBJ2-7 explains the end of the DNA better; the J call may be wrong. The specimen sequenced was naive CD4+ T cells sorted from blood. Subset defined: CD45RA+ positively selected. This sequence originates from a woman aged 30 to 39 in good health. The CDR3 region has the DNA TGTGCCAGTAACAGGGGGAGTCCCTACGAGCAGTACTTC. Encoded protein: CASNRGSPYEQYF.